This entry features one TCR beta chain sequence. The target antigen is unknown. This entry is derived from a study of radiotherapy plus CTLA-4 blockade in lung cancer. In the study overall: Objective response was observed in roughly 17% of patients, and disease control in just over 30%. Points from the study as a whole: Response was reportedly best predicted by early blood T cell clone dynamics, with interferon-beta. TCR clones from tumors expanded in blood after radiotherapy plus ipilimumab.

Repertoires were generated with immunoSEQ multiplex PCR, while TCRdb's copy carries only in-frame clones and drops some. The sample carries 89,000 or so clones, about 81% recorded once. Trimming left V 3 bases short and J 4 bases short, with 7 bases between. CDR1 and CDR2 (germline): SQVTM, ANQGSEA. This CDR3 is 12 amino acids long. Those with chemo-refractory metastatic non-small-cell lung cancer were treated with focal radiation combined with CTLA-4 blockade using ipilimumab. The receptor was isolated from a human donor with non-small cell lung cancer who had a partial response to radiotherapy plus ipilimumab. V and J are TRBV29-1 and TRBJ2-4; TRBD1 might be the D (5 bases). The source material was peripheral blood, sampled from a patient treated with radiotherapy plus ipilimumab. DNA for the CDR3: TGCAGCGTTGACCCAGGGAAAAACATTCAGTACTTC. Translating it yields CSVDPGKNIQYF. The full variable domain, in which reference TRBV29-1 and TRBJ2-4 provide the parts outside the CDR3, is SAVISQKPSRDICQRGTSLTIQCQVDSQVTMMFWYRQQPGQSLTLIATANQGSEATYESGFVIDKFPISRPNLTFSTLTVSNMSPEDSSIYLCSVDPGKNIQYFGAGTRLSVL.